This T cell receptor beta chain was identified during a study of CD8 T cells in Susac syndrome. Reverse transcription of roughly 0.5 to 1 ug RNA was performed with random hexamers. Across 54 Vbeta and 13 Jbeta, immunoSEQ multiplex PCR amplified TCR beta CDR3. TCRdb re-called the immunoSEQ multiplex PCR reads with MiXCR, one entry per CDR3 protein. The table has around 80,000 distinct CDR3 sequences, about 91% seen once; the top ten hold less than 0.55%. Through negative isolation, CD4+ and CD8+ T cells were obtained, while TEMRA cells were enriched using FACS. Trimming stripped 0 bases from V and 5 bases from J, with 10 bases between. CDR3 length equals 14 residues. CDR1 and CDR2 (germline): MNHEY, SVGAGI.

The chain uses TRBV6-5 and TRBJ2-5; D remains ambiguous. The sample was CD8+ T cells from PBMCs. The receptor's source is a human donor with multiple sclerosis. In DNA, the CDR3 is TGTGCCAGCAGTTACTCGAAGAGGTTTGAGACCCAGTACTTC. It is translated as CASSYSKRFETQYF.